One and the same sample provided the 3 T cell receptor beta chains below, sequenced in a study of T cell clones after liver transplantation. Generated by immunoSEQ multiplex PCR, the TCRdb table keeps only in-frame clones and is missing some. The sample contains about 68,000 clones, 92% of which appear only once. Sequenced material: CD4+ T cells from blood, taken less than 26 months after liver transplant. These receptors were collected from a human patient who received a liver transplant. Some T cells may possibly be graft donor cells.

The V gene is TRBV19, the J gene TRBJ2-3; 11 nucleotides match TRBD2. CDR3 length: 16 amino acids. Germline V lookup: CDR1 LNHDA, CDR2 SQIVND (reference sequence). With V trimmed by 4 bases and J by 4 bases, 7 bases remained unmatched. DNA for the CDR3: TGTGCCAGTAGTAAACCGACTAGCGGGAAGTCAGATACGCAGTATTTT. As protein: CASSKPTSGKSDTQYF.

The table lists this clone with a count of one. V gene TRBV30 combines with J gene TRBJ1-1; D is uncertain. Germline values: CDR1 GTSNPN, CDR2 SVGIG (reference sequence). Trimming shortened V by 0 bases and J by 10 bases, and 15 bases separated the two germline ends. The CDR3 has 13 amino acids. Written as DNA, the CDR3 is TGTGCCTGGAGTGTTAAGGTCCAGGATCGAGCTTTCTTT. Protein product: CAWSVKVQDRAFF.

This rearrangement joins TRBV6-6 to TRBJ2-7; possibly TRBD2 for D (7 bases). Trimming removed 2 bases from V and 6 bases from J, with 14 bases in between. There are 14 residues in the CDR3. Germline CDR1 and CDR2: MNHNY and SVGAGI (reference sequence). The CDR3 reads CASSYPGGRIEQYF. CDR3 bases: TGTGCCAGCAGTTACCCCGGGGGGCGGATCGAGCAGTACTTC.